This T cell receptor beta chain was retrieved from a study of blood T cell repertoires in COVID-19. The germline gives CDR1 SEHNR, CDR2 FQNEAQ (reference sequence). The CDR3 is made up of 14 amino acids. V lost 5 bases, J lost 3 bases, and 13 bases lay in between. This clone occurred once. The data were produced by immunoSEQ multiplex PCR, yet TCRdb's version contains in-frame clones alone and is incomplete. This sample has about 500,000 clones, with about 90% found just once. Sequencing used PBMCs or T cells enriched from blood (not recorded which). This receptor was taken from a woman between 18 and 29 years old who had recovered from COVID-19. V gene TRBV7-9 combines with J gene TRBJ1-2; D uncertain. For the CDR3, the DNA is TGTGCCAGCAGCCTTTCCTACGGGGACTATGGCTACACCTTC. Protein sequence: CASSLSYGDYGYTF. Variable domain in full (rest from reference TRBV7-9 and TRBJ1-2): DTGVSQNPRHKITKRGQNVTFRCDPISEHNRLYWYRQTLGQGPEFLTYFQNEAQLEKSRLLSDRFSAERPKGSFSTLEIQRTEQGDSAMYLCASSLSYGDYGYTFGSGTRLTVV.